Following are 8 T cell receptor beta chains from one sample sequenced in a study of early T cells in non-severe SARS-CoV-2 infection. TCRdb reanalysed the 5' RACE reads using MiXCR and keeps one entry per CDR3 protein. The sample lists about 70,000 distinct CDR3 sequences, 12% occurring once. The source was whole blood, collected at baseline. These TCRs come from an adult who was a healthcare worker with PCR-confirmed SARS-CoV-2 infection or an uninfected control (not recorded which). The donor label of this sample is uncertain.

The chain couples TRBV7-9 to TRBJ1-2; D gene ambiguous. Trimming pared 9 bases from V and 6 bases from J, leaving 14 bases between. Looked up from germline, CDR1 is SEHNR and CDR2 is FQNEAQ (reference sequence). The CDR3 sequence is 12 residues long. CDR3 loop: CASEALWDGYTF. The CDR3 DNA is TGTGCCAGTGAGGCCCTCTGGGATGGCTACACCTTC.

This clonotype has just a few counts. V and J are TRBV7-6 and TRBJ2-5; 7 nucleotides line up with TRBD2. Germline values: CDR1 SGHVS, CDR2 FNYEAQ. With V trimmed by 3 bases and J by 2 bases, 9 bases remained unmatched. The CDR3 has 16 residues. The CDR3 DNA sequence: TGTGCCAGCAGCTTCGAACCAGGACTAGATCAAGAGACCCAGTACTTC. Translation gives CASSFEPGLDQETQYF.

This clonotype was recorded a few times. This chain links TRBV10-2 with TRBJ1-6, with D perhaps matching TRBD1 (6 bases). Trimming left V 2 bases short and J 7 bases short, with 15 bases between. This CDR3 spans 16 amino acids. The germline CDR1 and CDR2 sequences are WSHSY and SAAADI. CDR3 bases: TGCGCCAGCAGTGAGCATACTAGGGGGGCAAATTCACCCCTCCACTTT. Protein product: CASSEHTRGANSPLHF.

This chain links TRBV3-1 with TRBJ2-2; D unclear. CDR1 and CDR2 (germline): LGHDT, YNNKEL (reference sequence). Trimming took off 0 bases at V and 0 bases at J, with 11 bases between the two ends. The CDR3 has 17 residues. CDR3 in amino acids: CASSQDRYLANTGELFF. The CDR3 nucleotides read TGTGCCAGCAGCCAAGACCGGTACCTCGCGAACACCGGGGAGCTGTTTTTT.

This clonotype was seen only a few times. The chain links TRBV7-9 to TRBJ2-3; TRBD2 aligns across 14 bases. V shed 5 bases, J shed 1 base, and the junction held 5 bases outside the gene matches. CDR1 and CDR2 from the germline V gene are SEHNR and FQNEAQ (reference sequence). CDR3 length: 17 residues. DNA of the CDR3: TGTGCCAGCAGCGCGAGGACTAGCGGGGGGCGCACAGATACGCAGTATTTT. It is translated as CASSARTSGGRTDTQYF.

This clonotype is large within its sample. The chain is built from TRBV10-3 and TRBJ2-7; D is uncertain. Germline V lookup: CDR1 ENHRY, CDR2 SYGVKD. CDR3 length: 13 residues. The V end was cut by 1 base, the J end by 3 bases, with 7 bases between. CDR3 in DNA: TGTGCCATCAGTGAGTGGGTGAGCTACGAGCAGTACTTC. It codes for CAISEWVSYEQYF.

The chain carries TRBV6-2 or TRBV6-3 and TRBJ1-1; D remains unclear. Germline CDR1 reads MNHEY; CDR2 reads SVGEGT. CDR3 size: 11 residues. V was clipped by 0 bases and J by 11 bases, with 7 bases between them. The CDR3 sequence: CASSYSRLAFF. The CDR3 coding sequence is TGTGCCAGCAGTTACTCGAGGCTTGCTTTCTTT.

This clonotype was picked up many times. CDR3 DNA: TGCAGCGCCTGGGGACTAGCGGGGGCCTACGAGCAGTACTTC. Protein product: CSAWGLAGAYEQYF. The V gene is TRBV29-1, the J gene TRBJ2-7; TRBD2 matches at 14 bases. The CDR3 is 14 residues long. Germline CDR1 is SQVTM and CDR2 is ANQGSEA. V dropped 7 bases and J dropped 2; count of bases not matched to a gene: 4.